The 14 T cell receptor beta chains presented below share a single source sample, sequenced in a study of T cells after yellow fever vaccination. From the 5' RACE reads, TCRdb called clonotypes with MiXCR, one entry per CDR3 protein. The sample contains over 300,000 distinct CDR3 sequences, around 6.8% of which appear only once. The sequences come from PBMCs, collected more than 35 days after the first yellow fever vaccination. The receptors shown here come from a man aged 18 to 30 who received the YFV17D yellow fever vaccine.

V gene TRBV6-5 combines with J gene TRBJ2-3, with 8 bases lining up with TRBD1. Germline-derived CDR1 and CDR2 are MNHEY and SVGAGI. The CDR3 totals 15 residues. The V gene end was trimmed by 4 bases and the J gene end by 7 bases; junction bases not matched to a gene: 10. The CDR3 loop reads CASSWGWTGTYTQYF. CDR3 DNA: TGTGCCAGCAGTTGGGGTTGGACAGGGACCTATACGCAGTATTTT.

This clonotype appeared many times. The rearrangement links TRBV7-2 to TRBJ1-2, with D perhaps TRBD1 (6 bases). The length of the CDR3 is 15 residues. Germline loops: CDR1 SGHTA, CDR2 FQGNSA. The ends were cut back, 5 bases at V and 2 bases at J, with 15 bases in the middle. The CDR3 loop reads CASSLTGGANYGYTF. CDR3 sequence (DNA): TGTGCCAGCAGCCTCACCGGGGGGGCGAACTATGGCTACACCTTC.

A few counts support this clonotype. The CDR3 DNA follows: TGCAGTGCTAGAGAGATAGGGAGGCATGGCTACACCTTC. It translates to CSAREIGRHGYTF. The chain has TRBV20-1 and TRBJ1-2, with unresolved D. The ends were cut back, 0 bases at V and 6 bases at J, with 11 bases in the middle. Germline assignment: CDR1 DFQATT and CDR2 SNEGSKA (reference sequence). This CDR3 is 13 amino acids long.

The chain has TRBV20-1 and TRBJ2-3; 8 bases match TRBD2. Germline assignment: CDR1 DFQATT and CDR2 SNEGSKA (reference sequence). The CDR3 totals 15 residues. With V trimmed by 5 bases and J by 1 base, 8 bases remained unmatched. The CDR3 DNA is TGCAGTGCTCCCCGGCGGGGGGCCGGCACAGATACGCAGTATTTT. Its protein product is CSAPRRGAGTDTQYF.

The chain employs TRBV6-1 and TRBJ2-2; 12 bases align to TRBD1. This CDR3 is built from 15 residues. V shed 8 bases and J 7 bases; nucleotides not matched to a gene: 8. Germline CDR1 reads MNHNS; CDR2 reads SASEGT. CDR3 in DNA: TGTGCCAGCCGCTATTGGGACAGGGGGCTCGGGGAGCTGTTTTTT. Amino acids: CASRYWDRGLGELFF.

This clonotype has a count of ten or more. It is unclear where the CDR3 begins or ends on the DNA, so no DNA is shown, and the CDR3 is as TCRdb lists it. The chain combines TRBV29-1 with TRBJ1-6; no DNA check was done on the table's D call, TRBD1. Inclusive of both ends, the CDR3 amounts to 14 amino acids. Germline CDR1 is SQVTM and CDR2 is ANQGSEA. CDR3 protein: CSVSGQGYNSPLHF.

This clonotype has a count of ten or more. This chain uses TRBV10-3 with TRBJ1-5; unclear D gene. CDR3 length: 12 amino acids. Germline values: CDR1 ENHRY, CDR2 SYGVKD. Trimming cost V 6 bases and J 0 bases, with 3 bases left between them. CDR3 coding DNA: TGTGCCATCAGAGATAGCAATCAGCCCCAGCATTTT. Encoded protein: CAIRDSNQPQHF.

The chain combines TRBV9 with TRBJ2-1; TRBD2 matches at 13 bases. The CDR3 sequence is 20 residues long. Germline CDR1 SGDLS, CDR2 YYNGEE. The junction had 11 bases not matched to a gene; V was cut back by 2 bases and J by 0 bases. CDR3: CASSVDPGTSGVSSYNEQFF. Here the CDR3 DNA reads TGTGCCAGCAGCGTGGACCCCGGGACTAGCGGGGTAAGCTCCTACAATGAGCAGTTCTTC.

The rearrangement links TRBV19 to TRBJ2-5, with a possible D match to TRBD2 (6 bases). The CDR3 runs to 15 residues. Germline lookup yields CDR1 LNHDA and CDR2 SQIVND (reference sequence). The germline V and J ends were trimmed by 7 bases and 4 bases, with 19 bases remaining between them. CDR3 sequence reads: CASNPDGGRIETQYF. The CDR3 coding sequence is TGTGCCAGTAACCCAGATGGGGGGAGGATAGAGACCCAGTACTTC.

This clonotype was detected a few times. V gene TRBV4-3 combines with J gene TRBJ1-4, with D uncertain. CDR3 length: 16 residues. Germline CDR1 and CDR2: LGHNA and YSLEER. V lost 1 base to trimming and J lost 5 bases, with 14 bases between them. This CDR3 reads CASSQAPEARNEKLFF. The CDR3 bases are TGCGCCAGCAGCCAAGCCCCTGAGGCTAGAAATGAAAAACTGTTTTTT.

The table lists this clonotype with many counts. This sequence joins TRBV5-1 and TRBJ1-4; D not certain. This CDR3 contains 14 residues. Trimming cost V 1 base and J 2 bases, with 6 bases left between them. CDR1 and CDR2 (germline): SGHRS, YFSETQ. CDR3 region: CASSLTSTNEKLFF. The DNA for the CDR3 is TGCGCCAGCAGCTTGACATCGACTAATGAAAAACTGTTTTTT.

This clonotype appeared many times. The J gene is TRBJ2-3, the V gene TRBV6-1; 8 bases fit TRBD1. Per germline, CDR1 MNHNS and CDR2 SASEGT. There are 16 residues in the CDR3. V lost 6 bases, J lost 2 bases, and 10 bases stayed unmatched. The CDR3 sequence: CASSPRDRGDTDTQYF. The CDR3 bases are TGTGCCAGCAGCCCCCGTGACAGGGGCGACACAGATACGCAGTATTTT.

This clonotype occurred a few times. This chain joins TRBV12-3 or TRBV12-4 and TRBJ1-2, with 11 bases that match TRBD1. J lost 0 bases, V lost 6 bases, and 9 bases had no gene match. The CDR3 extends over 17 amino acids. The CDR3 bases are TGTGCCAGCAGGGTACTCCCGGGACAGGGGGCTAACTATGGCTACACCTTC. Amino acid sequence: CASRVLPGQGANYGYTF.

This clonotype appeared a few times. This sequence joins TRBV6-5 and TRBJ2-6, with a possible D match to TRBD2 (6 bases). Germline values: CDR1 MNHEY, CDR2 SVGAGI. This CDR3 has 16 amino acids. The V gene lost 3 bases and the J gene lost 2 bases, with 11 bases spanning the gap. The CDR3 region has the DNA TGTGCCAGCAGTTATACATGGGGGGCTGGGGCCAACGTCCTGACTTTC. This sequence encodes CASSYTWGAGANVLTF.